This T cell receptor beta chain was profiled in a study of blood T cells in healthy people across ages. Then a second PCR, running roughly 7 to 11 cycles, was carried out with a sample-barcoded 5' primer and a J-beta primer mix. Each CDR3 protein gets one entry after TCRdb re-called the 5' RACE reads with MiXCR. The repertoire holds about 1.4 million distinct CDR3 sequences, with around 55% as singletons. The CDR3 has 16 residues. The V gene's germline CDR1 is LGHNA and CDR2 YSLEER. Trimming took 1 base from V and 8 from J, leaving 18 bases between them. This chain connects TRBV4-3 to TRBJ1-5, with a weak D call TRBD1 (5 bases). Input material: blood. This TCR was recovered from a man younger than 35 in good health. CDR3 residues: CASSQVLTDPREPQHF. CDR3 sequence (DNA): TGCGCCAGCAGCCAAGTTCTGACAGACCCCAGGGAGCCCCAGCATTTT.